This record concerns one T cell receptor (beta chain) sequence. It lacks a known antigen. No much larger clone exists at a distance of one base, and base qualities are not known. Library prep was done by the immunoSEQ multiplex PCR assay. A mixture of 60 forward primers for TCR Vbeta segments and 13 reverse primers for TCR Jbeta segments was used in the multiplex PCR. The CDR3 region of rearranged TCR beta genes was amplified from genomic DNA by a multiplex PCR assay. Amplified TCR beta libraries were sequenced as 87-base-pair reads on the Illumina HiSeq System. As for the authors' bioinformatics: Across the 700 or so repertoires, a later analysis counted approximately 75 million unique TCR beta chains, roughly 11 million of which were shared by at least two donors. To remove PCR and sequencing errors, raw reads were error-corrected and collapsed into unique sequences using a nearest-neighbor algorithm that merged closely related sequences. V, D and J gene segments were assigned by aligning CDR3 sequences to IMGT reference sequences. For a sequence to be retained, a match of at least six nucleotides to both a V gene segment and a J gene segment was required. Rearrangements were called productive when the CDR3 lacked stop codons and stayed in frame with V and J; all others were non-productive. CDR3 was defined according to IMGT convention as the region running from the second conserved V-encoded cysteine to the conserved J-encoded phenylalanine. The earlier analysis of some 600 of the donors excluded sequences that lacked an unambiguous match to a single V gene segment. In an earlier analysis of 450 to 700 of the donors, V segments were called functional above 56.7% productive rearrangements and were called segregating when the between-donor standard deviation exceeded 5%. A statistical classification framework was developed to diagnose cytomegalovirus status using the catalog of TCR beta chain sequences. V and J gene assignment, in a later analysis, came from comparing TCR nucleotide sequences with IMGT/GENE-DB human TR gene sequences. The TCRdist pipeline was used in a later analysis to assign CDR3 sequences and most-parsimonious VDJ recombination scenarios. A later analysis defined each TCR beta chain by its CDR3 amino acid sequence plus V-gene family, and excluded reads lacking a unique V-gene family. A later analysis removed over 500 highly shared, low-generation-probability nucleotide sequences to deal with suspected cross-contamination and a sequencing artifact. A later analysis calculated a clonal expansion index for each public chain from normalized within-repertoire ranks of inferred template counts. In a later analysis, generation probabilities were computed using a VDJ recombination model fitted to out-of-frame rearrangements, and the results were checked against IGoR. A later analysis scored TCR-TCR, TCR-HLA and TCR-CMV co-occurrence with hypergeometric tests, applying a repertoire-size bias correction to TCR pairs. False discovery rates were estimated in a later analysis by permuting HLA or CMV assignments 20 times. In a later analysis, co-occurring TCRs were grouped using DBSCAN, and TCRdist sequence similarity was added for clustering within HLA-allele-positive subsets. Co-occurrence clustering excluded repertoires with fewer than 30,000 or more than 120,000 public chains, plus five with anomalous nucleotide sharing. TCRdb limited this immuneACCESS table to in-frame rearrangements with V and J called. A share of clones is missing; checked studies link under half to unresolved V genes, and the rest is unexplained. That table supplies the V and J calls and clone size; D and trimming were determined from the DNA. The sample profile shows roughly 150,000 clones; approximately 71% of them were found once. The ten largest clones take up 5% to 5.5% of the sample.

Trimming at the junction amounts to 2 bases on V and 0 bases on J, and the germline ends lie 8 bases apart. Measured from the cysteine to the phenylalanine, the CDR3 is 15 residues long. CDR3 DNA only is kept here, 45 bases in frame from base 1. Looking up the germline V gene yields CDR1 SNHLY and CDR2 FYNNEI. The cohort comprised 666 healthy bone marrow donors. All cohort members were sampled while nominally healthy, although unrecorded immune exposures were likely present. The donor tested CMV seropositive, placing the donor among the roughly 270 seropositive members of the cohort. A peripheral blood sample was provided by each donor, and peripheral blood mononuclear cells were used for TCR beta sequencing. The Qiagen DNeasy Blood Extraction Kit was used to extract genomic DNA from the blood cell samples. This entry belongs to a study of cytomegalovirus exposure and HLA in healthy donors (dated by TCRdb to about 2017). As for the study more broadly: In an earlier analysis of around 540 of the donors, 276 Gb of sequence data and roughly 100 million unique TCR beta sequences from 150 million to 200 million T cells were reported. An early release covering over 500 HLA-typed donors comprised about 320 gigabases of sequencing data and approximately 80 million unique TCR sequences. The genetic ancestry cluster associated with self-reported Caucasian donors included about 84% of the approximately 400 genotyped donors. The study aimed to test whether cataloging public T cell receptors could reveal signatures of past pathogen exposure. Using immunosequencing, the study profiled T cell repertoires from 666 subjects and related those repertoires to cytomegalovirus serostatus. A separate validation cohort of approximately 120 different subjects was used in addition to the approximately 670-subject first cohort. The study combined high-throughput TCR immunosequencing, statistical association of individual TCRs with disease status, and machine learning to predict cytomegalovirus infection status. To study patterns of TCR occurrence, a later analysis re-analyzed previously published TCR beta repertoires from just over 650 donors and added high-resolution HLA genotyping. Rather than drawing on any new phenotypic data, the later analysis identified candidate immune exposures from TCR beta sequences and the way those sequences occurred across donors. In an earlier analysis of about 590 of the donors, high-throughput TCR beta sequencing was used to judge whether each TCR beta V gene segment behaved as functional or pseudogenic. Donor age, sex, ethnicity and CMV serostatus were collected together with the repertoire data. A later genetic analysis took genome-wide SNP genotypes for about 55% of the roughly 700 donors and used that subset as a discovery cohort. All discovery cohort repertoires had been generated using a single sequencing platform. HLA typing covered class I and class II loci at four-digit resolution. Typing coverage varied by locus: roughly 629-630 donors for A, B, C, DRB1 and DQB1; 500 to 550 for DQA1; some 610 for DPA1; 450 to 480 for DPB1. Four or five DR-DQ haplotypes were handled as single units for association and clustering, since linkage in the cohort was strong. Across approximately 420 genotyped donors of the cohort, an average of about 220,000 unique TCR beta nucleotide sequences per donor were sequenced, and 15% to 20% of those sequences were non-productive.

The study at large found these results: In a later analysis, HLA-associated TCR beta chains were found to be more clonally expanded and to have lower generation probabilities than equally common non-associated chains. A cluster of highly shared sequence variants was judged likely to be a technical artifact of the sequencing pipeline. Only TCR beta chains were sequenced in this cohort, and the absence of alpha or paired-chain data limited detectable features. Compared with the roughly 670-donor mean, donors in an Asian-associated ancestry cluster had fewer N-insertions in productive TCRs, according to a later genetic analysis. Correlated functional status among segregating V segments might reflect linkage disequilibrium, but an unknown experimental factor could not be ruled out. Several of the top co-occurrence clusters appeared to be linked to parvovirus B19, influenza, CMV and Epstein-Barr virus, according to a later analysis. In a later analysis, some 17,000 TCR beta sequences were associated with specific HLA alleles at a false discovery rate of 0.05. In a later analysis, most CMV-associated TCR beta chains were found to appear HLA-restricted, with HLA associations seemingly driven largely by CMV exposure. A further reported finding was that TCR beta sequences accurately predicted the HLA-A and HLA-B alleles for most subjects in the first cohort. V-gene and J-gene trimming of TCR beta chains was associated with a missense DCLRE1C variant in a later genetic analysis, and the association was replicated in an independent cohort. Three of the identified cytomegalovirus-associated TCR beta chains were confirmed in vitro to be specific for cytomegalovirus antigens. Cytomegalovirus status was reported to be diagnosed by the classifier with high specificity and sensitivity in both the original and validation cohorts. When HLA alleles, especially DR and DQ, strongly co-occurred, attributing TCR associations to individual alleles was difficult. It was suggested by the authors that the approach could potentially be generalized to other disease states and immunological phenotypes. In an earlier analysis of more than 500 of the donors, most TCR beta V segments appeared in productive rearrangements about 90% or about 30% of the time, broadly matching IMGT annotations. While some public TCRs were present in many individuals, most TCR sequences turned up only very rarely across donors. Because HLA typing was missing for some donors at each locus, association tests included only the typed subset. A total of fewer than 200 TCR beta chains were listed by the study as associated with cytomegalovirus. The earlier analysis of approximately 560 of the donors excluded roughly 17 rarely observed V segments, including chromosome 9 orphons, because counts were too low. Roughly uniform sequencing depth across donors was assumed in presence/absence analyses, although this assumption may not hold. The only immune exposure information available for the cohort was CMV serostatus. Some IMGT-functional V segments, including TRBV6-2 and TRBV6-3, could not be distinguished by the 87-base-pair reads and were therefore excluded. In a later analysis, the rate of TCR association differed among HLA loci, with DRB1 alleles having the most associated TCRs and HLA-C alleles having the fewest.

This TCR was recovered from a woman under 30 in good health and CMV-seropositive. The chain employs TRBV2 and TRBJ2-4; the D gene assignment is ambiguous. Specimen: PBMCs. In nucleotide form, the sequence is TGTGCCAGCAGTGAACTTAAACTAGCCAAAAACATTCAGTACTTC. This is translated as CASSELKLAKNIQYF.